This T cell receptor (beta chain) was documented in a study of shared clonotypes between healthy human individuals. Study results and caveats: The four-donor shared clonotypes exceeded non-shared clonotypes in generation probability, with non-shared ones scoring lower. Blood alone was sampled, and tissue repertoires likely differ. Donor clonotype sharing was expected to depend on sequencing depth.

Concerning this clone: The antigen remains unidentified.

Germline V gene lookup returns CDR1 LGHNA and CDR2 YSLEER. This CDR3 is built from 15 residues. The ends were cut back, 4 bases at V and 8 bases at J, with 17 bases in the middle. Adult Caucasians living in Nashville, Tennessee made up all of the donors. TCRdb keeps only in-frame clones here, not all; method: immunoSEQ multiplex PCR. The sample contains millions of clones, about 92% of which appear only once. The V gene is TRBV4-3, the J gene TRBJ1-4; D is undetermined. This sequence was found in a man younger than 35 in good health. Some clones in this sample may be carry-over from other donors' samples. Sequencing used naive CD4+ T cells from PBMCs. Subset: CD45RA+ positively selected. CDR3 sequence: CASSPLGSGSEKLFF. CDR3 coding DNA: TGCGCCAGCAGCCCCCTGGGATCGGGTAGCGAAAAACTGTTTTTT.